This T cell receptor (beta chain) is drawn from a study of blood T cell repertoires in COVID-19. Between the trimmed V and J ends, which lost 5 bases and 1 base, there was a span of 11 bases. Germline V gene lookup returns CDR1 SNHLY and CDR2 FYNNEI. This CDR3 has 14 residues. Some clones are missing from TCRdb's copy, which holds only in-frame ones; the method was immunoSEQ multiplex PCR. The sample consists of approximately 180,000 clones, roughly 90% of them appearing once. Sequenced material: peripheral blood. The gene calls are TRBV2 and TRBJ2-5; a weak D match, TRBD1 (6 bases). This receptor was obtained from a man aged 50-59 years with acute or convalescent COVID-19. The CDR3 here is CASSLRGGQETQYF. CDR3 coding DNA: TGTGCCAGCAGTCTCAGGGGTGGCCAAGAGACCCAGTACTTC.